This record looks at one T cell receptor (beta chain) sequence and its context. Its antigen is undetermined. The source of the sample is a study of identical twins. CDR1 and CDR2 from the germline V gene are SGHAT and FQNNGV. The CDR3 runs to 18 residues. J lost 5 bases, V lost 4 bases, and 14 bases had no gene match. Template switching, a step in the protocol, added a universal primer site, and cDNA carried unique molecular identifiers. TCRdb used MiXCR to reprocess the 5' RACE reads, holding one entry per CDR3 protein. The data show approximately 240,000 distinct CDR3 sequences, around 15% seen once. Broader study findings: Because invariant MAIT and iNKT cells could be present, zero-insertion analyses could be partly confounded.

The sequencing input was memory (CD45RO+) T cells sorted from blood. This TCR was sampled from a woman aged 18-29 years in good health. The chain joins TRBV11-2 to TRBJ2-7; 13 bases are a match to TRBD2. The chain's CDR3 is CASSWGGLAGYRGNEQYF. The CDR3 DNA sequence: TGTGCCAGCAGCTGGGGGGGACTAGCGGGGTACAGGGGAAACGAGCAGTACTTC.